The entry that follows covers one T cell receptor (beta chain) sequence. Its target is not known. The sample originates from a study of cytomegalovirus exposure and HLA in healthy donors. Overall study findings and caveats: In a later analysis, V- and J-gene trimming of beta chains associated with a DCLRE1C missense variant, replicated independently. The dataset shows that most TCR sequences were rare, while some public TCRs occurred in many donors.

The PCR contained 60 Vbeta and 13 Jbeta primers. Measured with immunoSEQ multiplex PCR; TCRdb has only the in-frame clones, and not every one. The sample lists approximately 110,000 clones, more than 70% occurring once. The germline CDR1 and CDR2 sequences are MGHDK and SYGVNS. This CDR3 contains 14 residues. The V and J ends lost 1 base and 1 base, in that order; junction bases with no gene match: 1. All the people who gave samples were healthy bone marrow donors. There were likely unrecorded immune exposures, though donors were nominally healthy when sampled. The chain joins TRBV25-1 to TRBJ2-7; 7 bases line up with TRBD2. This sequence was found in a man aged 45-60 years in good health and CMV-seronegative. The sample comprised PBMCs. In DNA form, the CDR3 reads TGTGCCAGCAGTGAATCCGGGGGGTCCTACGAGCAGTACTTC. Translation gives CASSESGGSYEQYF.